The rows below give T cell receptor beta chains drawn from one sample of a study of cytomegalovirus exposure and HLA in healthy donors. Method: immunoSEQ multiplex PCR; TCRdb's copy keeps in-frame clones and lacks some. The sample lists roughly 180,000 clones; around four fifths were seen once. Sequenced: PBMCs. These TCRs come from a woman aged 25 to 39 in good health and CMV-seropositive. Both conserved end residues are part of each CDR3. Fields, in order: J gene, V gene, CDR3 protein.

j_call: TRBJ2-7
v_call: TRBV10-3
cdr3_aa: CAISEAGQGYEQYF

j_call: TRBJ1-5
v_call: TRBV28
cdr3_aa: CASRPPGQGNQPQHF

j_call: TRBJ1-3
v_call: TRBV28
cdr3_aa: CASSFVEPGQSSGNTIYF

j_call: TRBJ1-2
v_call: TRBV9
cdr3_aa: CASSRTGNYGYTF

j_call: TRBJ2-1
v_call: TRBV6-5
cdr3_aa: CASSYSGGSRNEQFF

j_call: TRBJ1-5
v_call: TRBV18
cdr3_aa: CASSPMTGSNQPQHF

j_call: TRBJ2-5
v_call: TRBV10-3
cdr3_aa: CASTSGRQGETQYF

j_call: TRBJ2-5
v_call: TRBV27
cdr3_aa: CASSRLQGAGETQYF

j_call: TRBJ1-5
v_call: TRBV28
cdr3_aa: CASSLAGTGGYQPQHF

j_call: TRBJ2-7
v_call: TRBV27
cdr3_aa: CASGISGSGNYEQYF

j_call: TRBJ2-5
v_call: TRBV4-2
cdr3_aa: CASSQVAGGFIQETQYF

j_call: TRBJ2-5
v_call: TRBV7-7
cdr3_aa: CASSQAGGQETQYF

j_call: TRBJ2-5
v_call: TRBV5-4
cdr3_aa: CASSPGGGGGTQYF

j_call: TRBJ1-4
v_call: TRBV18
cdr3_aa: CASSPDRSTNEKLFF

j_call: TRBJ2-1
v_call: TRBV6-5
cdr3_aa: CASSSEAYNEQFF

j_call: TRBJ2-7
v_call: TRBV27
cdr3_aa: CASRRGTGAYEQYF

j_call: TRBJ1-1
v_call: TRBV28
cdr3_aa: CASLPAVSPKTEAFF

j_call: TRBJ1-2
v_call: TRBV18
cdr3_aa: CASSPSGQGAGYTF

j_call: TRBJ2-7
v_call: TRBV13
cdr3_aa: CASSFRRISTPEQYF

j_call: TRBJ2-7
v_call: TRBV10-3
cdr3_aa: CAISTSGEPYEQYF

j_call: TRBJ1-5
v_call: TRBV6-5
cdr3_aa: CATRQGSGNQPQHF

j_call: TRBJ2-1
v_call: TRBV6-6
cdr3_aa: CASRGLNEQFF

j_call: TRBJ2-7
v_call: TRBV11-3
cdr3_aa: CASSSLSSPSRYEQYF

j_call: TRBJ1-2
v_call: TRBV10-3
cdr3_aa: CAISERDTSYGYTF

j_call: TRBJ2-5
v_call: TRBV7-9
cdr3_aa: CASSSHRGSPVTTQYF

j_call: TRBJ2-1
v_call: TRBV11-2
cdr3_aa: CASSLGLAGGFF

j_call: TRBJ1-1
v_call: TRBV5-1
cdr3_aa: CASSVTGTGSTEAFF

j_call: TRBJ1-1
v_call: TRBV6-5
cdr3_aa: CASRRQGASFF

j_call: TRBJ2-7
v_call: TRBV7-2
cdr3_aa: CASSLSARQGYEQYF

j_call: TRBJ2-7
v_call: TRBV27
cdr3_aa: CASSLALDYEQYF

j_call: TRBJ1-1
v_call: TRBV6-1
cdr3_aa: CASQGRGLTEAFF

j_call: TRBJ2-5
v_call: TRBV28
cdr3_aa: CASSLSSGGTETQYF

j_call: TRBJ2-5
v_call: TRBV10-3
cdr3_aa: CAISESGRGKTKTQYF

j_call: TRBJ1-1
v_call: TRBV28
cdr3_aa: CASSFMNTEAFF

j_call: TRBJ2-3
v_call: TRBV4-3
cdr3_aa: CASSQGGGGGPVDTQYF

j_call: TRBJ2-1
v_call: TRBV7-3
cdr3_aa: CASSSSQGLPFF

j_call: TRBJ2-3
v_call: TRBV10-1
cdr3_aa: CASSEGAGGPTDTQYF

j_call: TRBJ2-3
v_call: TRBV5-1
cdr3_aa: CASSPRLVSTDTQYF

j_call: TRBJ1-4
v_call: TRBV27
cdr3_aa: CASSLYAGVANEKLFF

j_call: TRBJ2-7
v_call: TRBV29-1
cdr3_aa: CSVRGLAGDEQYF

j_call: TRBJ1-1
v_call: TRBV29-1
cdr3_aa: CSVLRTGGRNTEAFF

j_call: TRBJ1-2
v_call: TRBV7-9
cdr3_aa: CASSLGQGWDGYTF

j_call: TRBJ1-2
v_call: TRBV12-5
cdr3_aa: CASARAGGYTF

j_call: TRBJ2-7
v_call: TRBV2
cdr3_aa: CASTRGTGSYEQYF

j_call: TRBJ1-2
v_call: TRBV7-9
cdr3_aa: CASSSLTENYGYTF

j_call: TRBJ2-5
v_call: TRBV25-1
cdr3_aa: CASSSGRHQETQYF

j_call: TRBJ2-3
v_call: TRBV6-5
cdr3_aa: CASSYGWGRPDTQYF

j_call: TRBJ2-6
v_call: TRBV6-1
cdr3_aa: CASSGDWSGANVLTF

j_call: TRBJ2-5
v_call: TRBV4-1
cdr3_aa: CASRGLAGQETQYF

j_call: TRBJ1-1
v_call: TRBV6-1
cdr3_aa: CASSRGGEAFF

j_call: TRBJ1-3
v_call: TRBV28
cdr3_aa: CASSPAGGGNTIYF

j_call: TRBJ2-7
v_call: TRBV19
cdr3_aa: CASSLRSGGLGEVYEQYF

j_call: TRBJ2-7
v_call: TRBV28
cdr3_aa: CASSRDSSYEQYF

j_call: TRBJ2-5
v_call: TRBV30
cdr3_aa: CAWTTGSETQYF